This T cell receptor beta chain emerged from a study of CD8+CD57+ T cells in acquired aplastic anemia. Study-wide findings and caveats: Between patients and controls, about 30 CD8+ CDR3 sequences were found in common.

It was genomic DNA that served as the template for profiling TCR beta VDJ and CDR3. One entry per CDR3 protein, called by TCRdb with MiXCR from the reads. The sample yields 150,000 to 200,000 distinct CDR3 sequences, approximately 49% seen once. The CDR3 spans 13 residues. V lost 6 bases and J lost 4, with 12 bases in between. Germline V gene sequence: CDR1 LNHDA, CDR2 SQIVND (reference sequence). As for this clonotype: The antigen remains undetermined.

This rearrangement joins TRBV19 to TRBJ1-2; D is unclear. The receptor was isolated from a human donor in good health. The specimen sequenced was sorted CD4+, CD8+, or CD8+CD57+ T cells (not recorded which) from PBMCs. This CDR3 reads CASSQRLGYGYTF. CDR3 nucleotide sequence: TGTGCCAGTAGCCAACGACTCGGCTATGGCTACACCTTC.